This TCR beta chain was sequenced in a study of radiotherapy plus CTLA-4 blockade in lung cancer. The CDR3 loop spans 14 amino acids. Germline values: CDR1 LNHDA, CDR2 SQIVND (reference sequence). Between the trimmed V and J ends, which lost 3 bases and 2 bases, there was a span of 10 bases. Profiling relied on immunoSEQ multiplex PCR, and the TCRdb table lists in-frame clones only, not all of them. The table lists nearly 110,000 clones, 85% to 90% of them singletons. This clonotype originated in a human donor with non-small cell lung cancer that progressed on radiotherapy plus ipilimumab. Some clones in this sample may be carry-over from other donors' samples. V is TRBV19 and J is TRBJ1-2; no definite D call. Source: peripheral blood, taken from a patient treated with radiotherapy plus ipilimumab. The CDR3 protein is CASSIPLGNYGYTF. CDR3 nucleotides: TGTGCCAGTAGTATTCCCCTAGGCAACTATGGCTACACCTTC.